Here is one T cell receptor (beta chain) with its context. CDR1 SGHAT and CDR2 FQNNGV come from the germline V gene. V was pared by 1 base and J by 4 bases, with 13 bases between. CDR3 size: 15 residues. The data were obtained in a study of Ad26.COV2.S vaccination and SARS-CoV-2 variants. The method was immunoSEQ multiplex PCR; TCRdb's version includes in-frame clones alone and lacks a portion of them. The profile shows 380,000 or so clones, roughly 85% of them singletons. The treatment denotes: about 20 received Ad26.COV2.S at low or high dose, single or two shots; 5 received placebo; per-sample allocation not given. Following the first vaccine or placebo injection, samples were taken on day 63.

This TCR was sampled from a person between 18 and 60 years old who received the Ad26.COV2.S COVID-19 vaccine or a placebo. The chain couples TRBV11-2 to TRBJ1-2, with D possibly matching TRBD1 (5 bases). Sample: peripheral blood, taken in a trial of Ad26.COV2.S vaccine versus placebo. CDR3 bases: TGTGCCAGCAGCTTAGGGTGGGGACGGGCCTATGGCTACACCTTC. Protein: CASSLGWGRAYGYTF.